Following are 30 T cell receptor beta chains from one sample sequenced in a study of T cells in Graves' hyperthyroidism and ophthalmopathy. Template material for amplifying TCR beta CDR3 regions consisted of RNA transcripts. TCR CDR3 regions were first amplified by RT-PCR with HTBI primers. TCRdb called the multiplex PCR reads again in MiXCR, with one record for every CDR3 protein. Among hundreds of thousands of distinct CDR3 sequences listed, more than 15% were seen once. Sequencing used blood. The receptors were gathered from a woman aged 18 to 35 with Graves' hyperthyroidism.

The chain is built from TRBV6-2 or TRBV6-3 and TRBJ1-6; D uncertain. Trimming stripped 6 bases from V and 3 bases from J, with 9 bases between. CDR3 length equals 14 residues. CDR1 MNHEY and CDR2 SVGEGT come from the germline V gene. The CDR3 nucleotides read TGTGCCAGCAGCGACGTAATCTATAATTCACCCCTCCACTTT. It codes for CASSDVIYNSPLHF.

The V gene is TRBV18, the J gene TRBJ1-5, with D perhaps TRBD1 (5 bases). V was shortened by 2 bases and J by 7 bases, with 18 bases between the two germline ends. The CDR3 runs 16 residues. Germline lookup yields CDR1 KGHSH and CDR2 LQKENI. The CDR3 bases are TGTGCCAGCTCACCAGGGAGATTAGGGACGGGCCAGCCCCAGCATTTT. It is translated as CASSPGRLGTGQPQHF.

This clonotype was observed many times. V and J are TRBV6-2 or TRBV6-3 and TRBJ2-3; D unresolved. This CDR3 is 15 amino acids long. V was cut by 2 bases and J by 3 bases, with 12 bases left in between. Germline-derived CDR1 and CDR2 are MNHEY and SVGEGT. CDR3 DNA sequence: TGTGCCAGCAGTTACAGTGGGGAACTAACAGATACGCAGTATTTT. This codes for CASSYSGELTDTQYF.

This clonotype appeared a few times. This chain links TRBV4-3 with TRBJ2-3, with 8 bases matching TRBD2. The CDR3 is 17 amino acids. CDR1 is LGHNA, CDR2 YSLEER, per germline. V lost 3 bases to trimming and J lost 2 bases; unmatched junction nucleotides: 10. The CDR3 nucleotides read TGCGCCAGCAGCCAGCTTTGGAATAGCGGGGACACAGATACGCAGTATTTT. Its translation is CASSQLWNSGDTDTQYF.

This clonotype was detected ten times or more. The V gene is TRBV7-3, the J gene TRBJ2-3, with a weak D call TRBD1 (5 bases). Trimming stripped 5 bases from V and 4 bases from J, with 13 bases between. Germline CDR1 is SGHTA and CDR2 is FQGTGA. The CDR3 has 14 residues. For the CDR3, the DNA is TGTGCCAGCAGCGCCGACAGCTTCTCAGATACGCAGTATTTT. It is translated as CASSADSFSDTQYF.

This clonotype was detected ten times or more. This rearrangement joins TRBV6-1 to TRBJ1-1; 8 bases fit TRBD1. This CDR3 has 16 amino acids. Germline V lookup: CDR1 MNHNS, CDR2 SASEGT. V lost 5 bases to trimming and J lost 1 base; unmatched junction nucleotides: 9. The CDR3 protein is CASSRSGGAGNTEAFF. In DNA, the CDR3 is TGTGCCAGCAGTCGATCAGGGGGCGCGGGGAACACTGAAGCTTTCTTT.

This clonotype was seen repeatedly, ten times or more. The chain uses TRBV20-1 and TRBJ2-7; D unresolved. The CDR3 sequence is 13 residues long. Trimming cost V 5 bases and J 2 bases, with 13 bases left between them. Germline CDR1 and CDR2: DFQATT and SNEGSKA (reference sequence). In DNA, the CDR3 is TGCAGTGCTCCCTCAGATTCCACCTACGAGCAGTACTTC. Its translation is CSAPSDSTYEQYF.

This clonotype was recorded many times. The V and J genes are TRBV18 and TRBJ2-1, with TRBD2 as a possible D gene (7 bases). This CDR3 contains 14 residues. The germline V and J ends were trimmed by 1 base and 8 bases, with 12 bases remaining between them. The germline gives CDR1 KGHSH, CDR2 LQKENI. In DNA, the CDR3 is TGTGCCAGCTCACCACTTCAGGGGAGGGATGAGCAGTTCTTC. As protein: CASSPLQGRDEQFF.

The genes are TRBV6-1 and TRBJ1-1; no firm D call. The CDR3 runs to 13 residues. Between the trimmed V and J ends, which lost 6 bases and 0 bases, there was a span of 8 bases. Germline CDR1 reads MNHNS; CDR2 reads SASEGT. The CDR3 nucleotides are TGTGCCAGCAGCTCTGCACTGAACACTGAAGCTTTCTTT. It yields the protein CASSSALNTEAFF.

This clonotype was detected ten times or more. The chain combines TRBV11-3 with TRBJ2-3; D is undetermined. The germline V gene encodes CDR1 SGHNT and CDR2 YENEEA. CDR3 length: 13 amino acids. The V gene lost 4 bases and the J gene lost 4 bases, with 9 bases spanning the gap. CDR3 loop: CASSSQYADTQYF. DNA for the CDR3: TGTGCCAGCAGCTCACAATACGCAGATACGCAGTATTTT.

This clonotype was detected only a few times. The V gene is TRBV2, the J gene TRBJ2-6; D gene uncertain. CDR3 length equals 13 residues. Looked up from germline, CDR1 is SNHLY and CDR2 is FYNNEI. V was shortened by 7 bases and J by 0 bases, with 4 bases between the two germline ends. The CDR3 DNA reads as TGTGCCAGCAAAGGCTCTGGGGCCAACGTCCTGACTTTC. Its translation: CASKGSGANVLTF.

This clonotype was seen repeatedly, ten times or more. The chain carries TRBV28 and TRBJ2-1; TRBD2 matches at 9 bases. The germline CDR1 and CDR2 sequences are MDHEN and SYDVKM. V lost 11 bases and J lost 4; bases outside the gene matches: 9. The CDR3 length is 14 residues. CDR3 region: CASGAGGQYNEQFF. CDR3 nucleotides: TGTGCCTCGGGAGCGGGAGGTCAATACAATGAGCAGTTCTTC. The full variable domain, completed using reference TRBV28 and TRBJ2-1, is DVKVTQSSRYLVKRTGEKVFLECVQDMDHENMFWYRQDPGLGLRLIYFSYDVKMKEKGDIPEGYSVSREKKERFSLILESASTNQTSMYLCASGAGGQYNEQFFGPGTRLTVL.

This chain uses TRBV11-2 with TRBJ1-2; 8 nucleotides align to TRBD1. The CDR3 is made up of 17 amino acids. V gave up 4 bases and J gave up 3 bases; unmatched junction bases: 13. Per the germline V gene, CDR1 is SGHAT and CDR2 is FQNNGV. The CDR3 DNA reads TGTGCCAGCAGCTGGGGGGGCAGGGGGCGACAAGACTATGGCTACACCTTC. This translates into CASSWGGRGRQDYGYTF. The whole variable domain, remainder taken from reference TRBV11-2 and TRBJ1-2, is EAGVAQSPRYKIIEKRQSVAFWCNPISGHATLYWYQQILGQGPKLLIQFQNNGVVDDSQLPKDRFSAERLKGVDSTLKIQPAKLEDSAVYLCASSWGGRGRQDYGYTFGSGTRLTVV.

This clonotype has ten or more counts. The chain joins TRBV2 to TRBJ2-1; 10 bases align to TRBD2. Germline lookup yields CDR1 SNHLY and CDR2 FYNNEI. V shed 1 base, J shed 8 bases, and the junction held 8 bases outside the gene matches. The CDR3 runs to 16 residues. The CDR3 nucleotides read TGTGCCAGCAGTGAAGGAGGAGCGGGAGGGGCGGATGAGCAGTTCTTC. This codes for CASSEGGAGGADEQFF.

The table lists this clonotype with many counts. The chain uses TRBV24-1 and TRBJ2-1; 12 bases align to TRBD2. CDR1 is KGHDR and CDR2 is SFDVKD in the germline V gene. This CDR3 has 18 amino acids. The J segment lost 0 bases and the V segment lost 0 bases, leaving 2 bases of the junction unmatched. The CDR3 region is CATSDLLAGGDSYNEQFF. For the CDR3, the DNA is TGTGCCACCAGTGATTTGCTAGCGGGGGGGGACTCCTACAATGAGCAGTTCTTC.

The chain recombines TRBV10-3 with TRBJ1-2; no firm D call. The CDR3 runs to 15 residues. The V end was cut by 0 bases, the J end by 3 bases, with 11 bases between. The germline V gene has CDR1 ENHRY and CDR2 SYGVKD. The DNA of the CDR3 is TGTGCCATCAGTGAGTCGAGCGGGTCCCACTATGGCTACACCTTC. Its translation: CAISESSGSHYGYTF.

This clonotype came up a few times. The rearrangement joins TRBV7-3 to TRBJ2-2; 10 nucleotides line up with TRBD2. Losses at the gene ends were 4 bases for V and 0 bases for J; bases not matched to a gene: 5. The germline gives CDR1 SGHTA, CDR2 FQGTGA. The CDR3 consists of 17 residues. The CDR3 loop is CASSSDGLAANTGELFF. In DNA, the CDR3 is TGTGCCAGCAGCTCCGACGGACTAGCGGCGAACACCGGGGAGCTGTTTTTT.

CDR3 sequence: CASSQEHVWGANSGNTIYF. CDR3 in DNA: TGTGCCAGCAGCCAGGAGCACGTCTGGGGGGCAAACTCTGGAAACACCATATATTTT. V gene TRBV4-2 combines with J gene TRBJ1-3; D might be TRBD1 (6 bases). Per the germline V gene, CDR1 is LGHNA and CDR2 is YNFKEQ. V was shortened by 3 bases and J by 0 bases, with 21 bases between the two germline ends. The CDR3 has 19 residues.

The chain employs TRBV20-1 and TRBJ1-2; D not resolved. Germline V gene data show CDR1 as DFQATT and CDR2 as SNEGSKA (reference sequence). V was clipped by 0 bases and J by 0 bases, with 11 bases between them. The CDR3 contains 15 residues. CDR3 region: CSARDIGTANYGYTF. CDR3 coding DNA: TGCAGTGCTAGAGATATAGGCACTGCTAACTATGGCTACACCTTC.

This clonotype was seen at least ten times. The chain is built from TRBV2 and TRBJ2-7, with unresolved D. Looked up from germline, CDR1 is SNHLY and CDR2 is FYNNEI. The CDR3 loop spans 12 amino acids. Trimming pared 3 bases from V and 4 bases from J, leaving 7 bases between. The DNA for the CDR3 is TGTGCCAGCAGTGATGACACATACGAGCAGTACTTC. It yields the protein CASSDDTYEQYF.

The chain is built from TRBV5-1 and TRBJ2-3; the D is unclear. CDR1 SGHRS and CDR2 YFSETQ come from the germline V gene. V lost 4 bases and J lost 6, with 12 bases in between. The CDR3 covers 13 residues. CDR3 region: CASSPLVTDTQYF. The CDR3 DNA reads TGCGCCAGCAGCCCTTTAGTCACCGATACGCAGTATTTT. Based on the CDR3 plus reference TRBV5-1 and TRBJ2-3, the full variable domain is KAGVTQTPRYLIKTRGQQVTLSCSPISGHRSVSWYQQTPGQGLQFLFEYFSETQRNKGNFPGRFSGRQFSNSRSEMNVSTLELGDSALYLCASSPLVTDTQYFGPGTRLTVL.

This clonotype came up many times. CDR3 amino acids: CASSYSQARADTQYF. The DNA for the CDR3 is TGTGCCAGCAGTTACTCCCAGGCTAGGGCGGATACGCAGTATTTT. This chain connects TRBV6-6 to TRBJ2-3; D unclear. Trimming pared 0 bases from V and 6 bases from J, leaving 13 bases between. Germline CDR1 MNHNY, CDR2 SVGAGI (reference sequence). The CDR3 is 15 residues long.

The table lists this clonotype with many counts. The CDR3 sequence is CASSIGSSYNEQFF. The CDR3 DNA reads TGTGCCAGCAGCATCGGGAGTTCCTACAATGAGCAGTTCTTC. The V gene is TRBV19, the J gene TRBJ2-1; a weak D match, TRBD2 (6 bases). The CDR3 totals 14 residues. Deletions cut 9 bases from V and 1 base from J, with 13 bases between. The V gene's germline CDR1 is LNHDA and CDR2 SQIVND (reference sequence).

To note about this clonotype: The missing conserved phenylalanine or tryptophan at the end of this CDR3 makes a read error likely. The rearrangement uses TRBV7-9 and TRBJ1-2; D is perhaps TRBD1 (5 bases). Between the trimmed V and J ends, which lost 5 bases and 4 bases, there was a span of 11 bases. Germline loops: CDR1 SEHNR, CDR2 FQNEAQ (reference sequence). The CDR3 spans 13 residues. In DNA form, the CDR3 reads TGTGCCAGCAGCCTAGACAGAGGCTATGGCTACACCCTC. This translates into CASSLDRGYGYTL.

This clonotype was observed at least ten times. The DNA for the CDR3 is TGTGCCAGCAGCTCCTTGTCAGGCCCAAGGGGAGGCTACACCTTC. This encodes CASSSLSGPRGGYTF. The chain uses TRBV7-9 and TRBJ1-2; possibly TRBD1 for D (5 bases). The CDR3 has 15 amino acids. Germline V lookup: CDR1 SEHNR, CDR2 FQNEAQ (reference sequence). The germline V and J ends were trimmed by 4 bases and 8 bases, with 20 bases remaining between them.

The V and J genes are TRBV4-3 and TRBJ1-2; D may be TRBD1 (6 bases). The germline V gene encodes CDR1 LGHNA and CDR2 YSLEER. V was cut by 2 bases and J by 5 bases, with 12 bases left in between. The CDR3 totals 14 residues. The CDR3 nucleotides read TGCGCCAGCAGCCAAACAGGGTTGTCTTATGGCTACACCTTC. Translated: CASSQTGLSYGYTF.

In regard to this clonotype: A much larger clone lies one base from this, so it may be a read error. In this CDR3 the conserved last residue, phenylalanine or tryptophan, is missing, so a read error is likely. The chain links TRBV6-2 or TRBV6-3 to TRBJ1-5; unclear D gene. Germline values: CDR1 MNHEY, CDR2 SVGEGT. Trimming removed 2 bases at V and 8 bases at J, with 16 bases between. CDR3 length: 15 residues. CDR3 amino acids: CASSYPRGWMEPQHL. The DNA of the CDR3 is TGTGCCAGCAGTTACCCCCGTGGTTGGATGGAGCCCCAGCATCTT.

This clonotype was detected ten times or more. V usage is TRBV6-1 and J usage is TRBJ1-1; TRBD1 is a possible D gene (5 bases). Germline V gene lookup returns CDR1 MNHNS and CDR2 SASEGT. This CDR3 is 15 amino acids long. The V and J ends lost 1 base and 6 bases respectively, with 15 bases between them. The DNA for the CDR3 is TGTGCCAGCAGTGAAGGTGCAGGGAAGGCGGCTGAAGCTTTCTTT. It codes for CASSEGAGKAAEAFF.

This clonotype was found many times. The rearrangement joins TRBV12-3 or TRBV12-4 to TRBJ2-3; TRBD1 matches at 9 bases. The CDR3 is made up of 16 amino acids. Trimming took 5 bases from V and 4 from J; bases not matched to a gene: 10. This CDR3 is CASSVRGQGRADTQYF. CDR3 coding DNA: TGTGCCAGCAGTGTACGAGGACAGGGGAGAGCAGATACGCAGTATTTT.

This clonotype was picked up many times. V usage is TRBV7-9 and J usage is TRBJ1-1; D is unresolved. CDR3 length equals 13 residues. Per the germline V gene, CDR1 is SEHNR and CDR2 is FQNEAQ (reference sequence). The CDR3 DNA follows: TGTGTCGGAAGGATGAACATGAACACTGAAGCTTTCTTT. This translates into CVGRMNMNTEAFF. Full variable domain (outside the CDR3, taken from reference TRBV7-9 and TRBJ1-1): DTGVSQNPRHKITKRGQNVTFRCDPISEHNRLYWYRQTLGQGPEFLTYFQNEAQLEKSRLLSDRFSAERPKGSFSTLEIQRTEQGDSAMYLCVGRMNMNTEAFFGQGTRLTVV.